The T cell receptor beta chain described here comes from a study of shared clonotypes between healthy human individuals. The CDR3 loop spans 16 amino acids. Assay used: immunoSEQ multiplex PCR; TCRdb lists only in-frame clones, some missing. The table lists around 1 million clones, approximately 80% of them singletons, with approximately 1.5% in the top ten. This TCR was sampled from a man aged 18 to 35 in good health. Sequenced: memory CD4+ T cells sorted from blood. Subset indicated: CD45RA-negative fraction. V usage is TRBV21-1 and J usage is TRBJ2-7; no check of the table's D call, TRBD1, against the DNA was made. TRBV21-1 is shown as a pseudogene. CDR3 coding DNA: TGTGCCAGCACCACAGAAGGACAGGTTGAAATCGGCGAGCAGTACTTC. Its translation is CASTTEGQVEIGEQYF.